Presented here are 14 T cell receptor beta chains from one specimen sequenced in a study of Ad26.COV2.S vaccination and SARS-CoV-2 variants. Sequenced by immunoSEQ multiplex PCR; TCRdb stores in-frame clones only, minus some. The sample includes roughly 40,000 clones, 65% to 90% of them seen just once. This sample comprised peripheral blood, obtained after recovery from COVID-19. The receptors shown here come from a human donor who had recovered from COVID-19.

V and J are TRBV18 and TRBJ2-5; possibly TRBD1 or TRBD2 for D (5 bases each). Germline V lookup: CDR1 KGHSH, CDR2 LQKENI. V was clipped by 1 base and J by 0 bases, with 9 bases between them. The CDR3 covers 15 residues. The CDR3 coding sequence is TGTGCCAGCTCACCACTAGGGACGGACCAAGAGACCCAGTACTTC. Protein: CASSPLGTDQETQYF.

The rearrangement uses TRBV5-8 and TRBJ1-5; D remains unclear. This CDR3 comprises 12 residues. Germline V gene data show CDR1 as SGHTS and CDR2 as YDEGEE. The V gene lost 2 bases and the J gene lost 8 bases, with 8 bases spanning the gap. The CDR3: CASSLLSEPQHF. Written as DNA, the CDR3 is TGTGCCAGCAGCTTACTTTCCGAGCCCCAGCATTTT.

The V call is TRBV24-1, the J call TRBJ1-5; D is unresolved. CDR1 and CDR2 (germline): KGHDR, SFDVKD. V lost 4 bases, J lost 5 bases, and 11 bases lay in between. There are 14 residues in the CDR3. The CDR3 protein is CATSEAFADQPQHF. The DNA for the CDR3 is TGTGCCACCAGTGAGGCCTTTGCGGATCAGCCCCAGCATTTT.

The rearrangement links TRBV3-1 (or the pseudogene TRBV3-2) to TRBJ1-2, with D perhaps matching TRBD1 (6 bases). V gave up 3 bases and J gave up 3 bases, with 14 bases separating them. The CDR3 runs 15 residues. Per the germline V gene, CDR1 is LGHDT and CDR2 is YNNKEL (reference sequence). CDR3 protein: CASSHTGTIYYGYTF. The DNA for the CDR3 is TGTGCCAGCAGCCACACCGGGACAATCTACTATGGCTACACCTTC.

The chain uses TRBV29-1 and TRBJ1-3, with 8 bases aligning to TRBD1. The CDR3 loop spans 15 amino acids. Germline trimming cut 6 bases from V and 0 bases from J; bases unmatched to any gene: 7. Per the germline V gene, CDR1 is SQVTM and CDR2 is ANQGSEA. CDR3 sequence reads: CSVWTGLLSGNTIYF. The CDR3 nucleotides read TGCAGCGTCTGGACAGGGCTCCTCTCTGGAAACACCATATATTTT.

Turning to this clone: The sample has other DNA sequences that encode this CDR3 too. The V call is TRBV7-9, the J call TRBJ1-5; D is perhaps TRBD1 (5 bases). The CDR3 runs to 13 residues. CDR1 is SEHNR, CDR2 FQNEAQ, per germline (reference sequence). Trimming removed 1 base from V and 6 bases from J, with 7 bases in between. The CDR3 loop is CASSLGGGQPQHF. As DNA, the CDR3 is TGTGCCAGCAGCTTAGGGGGGGGTCAGCCCCAGCATTTT. The full variable domain, with the rest looked up from reference TRBV7-9 and TRBJ1-5, is DTGVSQNPRHKITKRGQNVTFRCDPISEHNRLYWYRQTLGQGPEFLTYFQNEAQLEKSRLLSDRFSAERPKGSFSTLEIQRTEQGDSAMYLCASSLGGGQPQHFGDGTRLSIL.

A few counts support this clone. This rearrangement joins TRBV9 to TRBJ2-3; D is possibly TRBD2 (5 bases). This CDR3 is 14 amino acids long. CDR1 and CDR2 (germline): SGDLS, YYNGEE. V lost 1 base, J lost 2 bases, and 8 bases lay in between. The chain's CDR3 is CASSVLGNTDTQYF. In DNA form, the CDR3 reads TGTGCCAGCAGCGTACTCGGGAACACAGATACGCAGTATTTT.

This chain uses TRBV18 with TRBJ1-1; TRBD1 aligns across 11 bases. With V trimmed by 3 bases and J by 7 bases, 4 bases remained unmatched. The CDR3 runs 14 residues. Germline V gives CDR1 KGHSH, CDR2 LQKENI. In DNA form, the CDR3 reads TGTGCCAGCTCACCGTGGACAGGGGGCGGTGAAGCTTTCTTT. Its protein is CASSPWTGGGEAFF. Supplemented by reference TRBV18 and TRBJ1-1, the full variable domain reads NAGVMQNPRHLVRRRGQEARLRCSPMKGHSHVYWYRQLPEEGLKFMVYLQKENIIDESGMPKERFSAEFPKEGPSILRIQQVVRGDSAAYFCASSPWTGGGEAFFGQGTRLTVV.

A word on this clone: The sample contains more than one DNA sequence encoding this CDR3. V usage is TRBV20-1 and J usage is TRBJ2-5; D gene unclear. This CDR3 contains 11 residues. Germline lookup yields CDR1 DFQATT and CDR2 SNEGSKA (reference sequence). V was pared by 3 bases and J by 5 bases, with 7 bases between. CDR3 in amino acids: CSASQEETQYF. As DNA, the CDR3 is TGCAGTGCTAGCCAAGAGGAGACCCAGTACTTC.

V gene TRBV5-1 combines with J gene TRBJ1-1; tentatively, D is TRBD1 (5 bases). V dropped 4 bases and J dropped 1 base, with 14 bases sitting between them. This CDR3 comprises 15 residues. In germline, CDR1 is SGHRS, CDR2 YFSETQ. Written as DNA, the CDR3 is TGCGCCAGCAGCCCACTGACAGCCACGAACACTGAAGCTTTCTTT. It yields the protein CASSPLTATNTEAFF. Full variable domain (missing parts from reference TRBV5-1 and TRBJ1-1): KAGVTQTPRYLIKTRGQQVTLSCSPISGHRSVSWYQQTPGQGLQFLFEYFSETQRNKGNFPGRFSGRQFSNSRSEMNVSTLELGDSALYLCASSPLTATNTEAFFGQGTRLTVV.

The J gene is TRBJ2-7, the V gene TRBV19; 12 nucleotides line up with TRBD1. Germline assignment: CDR1 LNHDA and CDR2 SQIVND (reference sequence). The CDR3 contains 17 residues. V shed 3 bases, J shed 4 bases, and the junction held 10 bases outside the gene matches. The CDR3 loop reads CASSIGFWDRGPYEQYF. Written as DNA, the CDR3 is TGTGCCAGTAGTATCGGGTTTTGGGACAGGGGGCCATACGAGCAGTACTTC.

V gene TRBV5-1 combines with J gene TRBJ2-1; D might be TRBD1 (5 bases). This CDR3 region has 15 residues. The germline V gene encodes CDR1 SGHRS and CDR2 YFSETQ. V was pared by 3 bases and J by 1 base, with 11 bases between. CDR3 amino acids: CASSSTDRSYNEQFF. Written as DNA, the CDR3 is TGCGCCAGCAGCTCCACCGACAGATCCTACAATGAGCAGTTCTTC.

The J gene is TRBJ2-3, the V gene TRBV2, with 8 bases that match TRBD1. The germline gives CDR1 SNHLY, CDR2 FYNNEI. V was pared by 6 bases and J by 3 bases, with 8 bases of the junction left unmatched. The CDR3 contains 15 residues. CDR3: CASSPGQGRTDTQYF. CDR3 nucleotides: TGTGCCAGCAGCCCCGGACAGGGAAGGACAGATACGCAGTATTTT. The full variable domain, in which reference TRBV2 and TRBJ2-3 provide the parts outside the CDR3, is EPEVTQTPSHQVTQMGQEVILRCVPISNHLYFYWYRQILGQKVEFLVSFYNNEISEKSEIFDDQFSVERPDGSNFTLKIRSTKLEDSAMYFCASSPGQGRTDTQYFGPGTRLTVL.

This chain uses TRBV19 with TRBJ1-2; no clear D. This CDR3 is built from 11 residues. In germline, CDR1 is LNHDA, CDR2 SQIVND (reference sequence). V lost 6 bases and J lost 8, with 10 bases in between. CDR3 sequence (DNA): TGTGCCAGTAGACAGCATATGGGCTACACCTTC. Translated: CASRQHMGYTF.